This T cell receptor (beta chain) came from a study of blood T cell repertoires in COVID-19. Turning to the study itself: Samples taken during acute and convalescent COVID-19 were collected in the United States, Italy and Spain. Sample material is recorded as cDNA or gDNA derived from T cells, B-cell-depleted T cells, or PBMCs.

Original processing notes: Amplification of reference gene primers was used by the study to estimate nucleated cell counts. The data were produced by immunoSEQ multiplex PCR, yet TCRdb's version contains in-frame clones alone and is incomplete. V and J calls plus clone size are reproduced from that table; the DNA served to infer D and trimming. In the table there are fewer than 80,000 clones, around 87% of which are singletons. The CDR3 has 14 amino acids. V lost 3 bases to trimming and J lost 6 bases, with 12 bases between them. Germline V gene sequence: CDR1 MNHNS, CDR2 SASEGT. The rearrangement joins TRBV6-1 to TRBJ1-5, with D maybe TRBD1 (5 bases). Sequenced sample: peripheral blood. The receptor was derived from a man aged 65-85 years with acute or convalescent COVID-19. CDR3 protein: CASSDQGNRQPQHF. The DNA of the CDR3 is TGTGCCAGCAGTGACCAGGGAAACCGTCAGCCCCAGCATTTT.